Presented here are 21 T cell receptor beta chains from one specimen sequenced in a study of control samples from healthy donors and cancer patients. The data were produced by immunoSEQ multiplex PCR, yet TCRdb's version contains in-frame clones alone and is incomplete. The sample records roughly 86,000 clones, 75% to 95% being singletons. Sample: blood. Every receptor here comes from a man aged 30-40 years in good health.

The chain has TRBV6-5 and TRBJ2-7; D may be TRBD1 (6 bases). CDR1 is MNHEY, CDR2 SVGAGI, per germline. Trimming shortened V by 7 bases and J by 6 bases, and 22 bases separated the two germline ends. CDR3 length: 15 amino acids. CDR3 nucleotide sequence: TGTGCCAGCATGATACAGGGTACTGTTTCAGGCGAGCAGTACTTC. Amino acid sequence: CASMIQGTVSGEQYF.

The J gene is TRBJ2-7, the V gene TRBV27; TRBD2 matches 8 bases. The CDR3 extends over 14 amino acids. In germline, CDR1 is MNHEY, CDR2 SMNVEV (reference sequence). V was pared by 6 bases and J by 7 bases, with 11 bases of the junction left unmatched. As DNA, the CDR3 is TGTGCCAGCAGCTCCCTTAAGCGGGAGTTGGAGCAGTACTTC. This translates into CASSSLKRELEQYF.

The chain joins TRBV30 to TRBJ1-2; D is ambiguous. Deletions cut 0 bases from V and 14 bases from J, with 16 bases between. The germline gives CDR1 GTSNPN, CDR2 SVGIG (reference sequence). This CDR3 is built from 12 residues. CDR3 sequence: CAWSVQSAALTF. CDR3 coding DNA: TGTGCCTGGAGTGTACAATCGGCGGCGCTGACCTTC.

This rearrangement joins TRBV5-1 to TRBJ2-5, with D maybe TRBD2 (6 bases). V lost 0 bases to trimming and J lost 4 bases, with 10 bases between them. This CDR3 is built from 14 residues. The germline CDR1 and CDR2 sequences are SGHRS and YFSETQ. CDR3 region: CASSLVAVGETQYF. The CDR3 DNA is TGCGCCAGCAGCTTGGTAGCGGTGGGAGAGACCCAGTACTTC.

The V and J genes are TRBV10-3 and TRBJ1-5; D not resolved. Looked up from germline, CDR1 is ENHRY and CDR2 is SYGVKD. V was clipped by 11 bases and J by 0 bases, with 11 bases between them. The CDR3 is made up of 13 amino acids. The CDR3 protein is CASTRDSNQPQHF. For the CDR3, the DNA is TGTGCCTCTACTCGGGATAGCAATCAGCCCCAGCATTTT.

The chain recombines TRBV27 with TRBJ1-5; 9 bases match TRBD1. V shed 6 bases, J shed 7 bases, and the junction held 7 bases outside the gene matches. The CDR3 is 14 residues long. Germline V gene data show CDR1 as MNHEY and CDR2 as SMNVEV (reference sequence). CDR3 sequence: CASRSGQGDQPQHF. As DNA, the CDR3 is TGTGCCAGCAGGTCGGGACAGGGAGACCAGCCCCAGCATTTT.

The count of this clone is one. The chain employs TRBV7-9 and TRBJ2-3; D possibly corresponds to TRBD2 (6 bases). V was clipped by 8 bases and J by 2 bases, with 17 bases between them. Germline CDR1 SEHNR, CDR2 FQNEAQ (reference sequence). The CDR3 is 15 amino acids. CDR3 coding DNA: TGTGCCAGCCGACGGAGGGGCAGCAACACAGATACGCAGTATTTT. Encoded protein: CASRRRGSNTDTQYF.

This clone was found once. The rearrangement uses TRBV11-2 and TRBJ1-6; 9 bases fit TRBD1. CDR1 SGHAT and CDR2 FQNNGV come from the germline V gene. The CDR3 sequence is 14 residues long. Trimming cost V 4 bases and J 9 bases; bases outside gene matches: 4. The CDR3 sequence is CASSSPGQGSPLHF. The CDR3 coding sequence is TGTGCCAGCAGCTCACCGGGACAGGGTTCACCCCTCCACTTT.

The chain uses TRBV5-1 and TRBJ2-3; TRBD1 matches at 10 bases. V lost 1 base, J lost 2 bases, and 7 bases stayed unmatched. CDR3 length equals 17 residues. The germline V gene encodes CDR1 SGHRS and CDR2 YFSETQ. The chain's CDR3 is CASSLPSTGGDTDTQYF. As DNA, the CDR3 is TGCGCCAGCAGCTTGCCCTCGACAGGGGGCGACACAGATACGCAGTATTTT.

The V and J genes are TRBV27 and TRBJ1-3, with TRBD1 matching over 10 bases. CDR3 length: 18 residues. From germline, CDR1 is MNHEY and CDR2 SMNVEV (reference sequence). V shed 5 bases and J 0 bases; nucleotides not matched to a gene: 10. CDR3 sequence (DNA): TGTGCCAGCAGTCCACGACAGGGGGCGCTTCCCTCTGGAAACACCATATATTTT. Protein product: CASSPRQGALPSGNTIYF.

The rearrangement uses TRBV24-1 and TRBJ2-3; tentatively, D is TRBD2 (5 bases). The V end lost 3 bases, the J end lost 1 base, and 13 bases lay between the germline ends. CDR3 size: 16 residues. Germline V gene data show CDR1 as KGHDR and CDR2 as SFDVKD. The CDR3 DNA reads as TGTGCCACCAGTGATCCTTCGGGAAGGGGCACAGATACGCAGTATTTT. The encoded protein is CATSDPSGRGTDTQYF.

The chain uses TRBV30 and TRBJ1-2; no firm D call. Germline CDR1 and CDR2: GTSNPN and SVGIG (reference sequence). The ends were cut back, 0 bases at V and 3 bases at J, with 8 bases in the middle. The CDR3 has 13 residues. In DNA form, the CDR3 reads TGTGCCTGGAGTGTAACGGAGTACTATGGCTACACCTTC. Amino acids: CAWSVTEYYGYTF.

This chain uses TRBV28 with TRBJ2-5, with D perhaps matching TRBD1 (5 bases). V shed 2 bases and J shed 5 bases, with 9 bases lying between them. Germline loops: CDR1 MDHEN, CDR2 SYDVKM. The CDR3 has 13 amino acids. The CDR3 reads CASSLGALETQYF. The CDR3 DNA sequence: TGTGCCAGCAGTTTAGGGGCTCTGGAGACCCAGTACTTC.

V is TRBV13 and J is TRBJ2-1; tentatively, D is TRBD1 (6 bases). V lost 5 bases and J 5 bases, leaving 19 bases between the germline ends. This CDR3 spans 16 amino acids. In germline, CDR1 is PRHDT, CDR2 FYEKMQ (reference sequence). In DNA form, the CDR3 reads TGTGCCAGCAGCCGTTTTCGGCAGGGGCACGACAATGAGCAGTTCTTC. Its protein product is CASSRFRQGHDNEQFF.

The genes are TRBV9 and TRBJ2-7; TRBD2 aligns across 11 bases. Trimming took 0 bases from V and 5 from J; bases not matched to a gene: 4. The CDR3 spans 15 residues. Germline V gene data show CDR1 as SGDLS and CDR2 as YYNGEE. The CDR3 coding sequence is TGTGCCAGCAGCGTAGATCTAGCGGGAGGAAACGAGCAGTACTTC. Translation gives CASSVDLAGGNEQYF.

In nucleotides, the CDR3 is TGTGCCAGCAGCTCACAGGGTGTAAATGAGCAGTTCTTC. This gives the protein CASSSQGVNEQFF. This sequence joins TRBV12-3 or TRBV12-4 and TRBJ2-1, with D maybe TRBD1 (6 bases). The CDR3 contains 13 residues. The V end was cut by 6 bases, the J end by 7 bases, with 13 bases between.

The chain joins TRBV11-3 to TRBJ2-2; D gene unclear. This CDR3 spans 13 amino acids. Trimming removed 5 bases at V and 4 bases at J, with 8 bases between. The germline gives CDR1 SGHNT, CDR2 YENEEA. The CDR3 sequence: CASSQRPTGELFF. CDR3 bases: TGTGCCAGCAGCCAACGGCCCACCGGGGAGCTGTTTTTT.

The chain carries TRBV5-3 and TRBJ2-7, with D possibly TRBD2 on 5 matching bases. TRBV5-3 belongs to the ORF category, with a function that is uncertain. V was shortened by 4 bases and J by 5 bases, with 19 bases between the two germline ends. CDR3 length: 15 amino acids. CDR3 sequence reads: CARSPLTGRIHEQYF. As DNA, the CDR3 is TGTGCCAGAAGCCCTCTGACGGGGAGAATCCACGAGCAGTACTTC.

V is TRBV27 and J is TRBJ2-3, with TRBD2 identical over 7 bases. With V trimmed by 5 bases and J by 2 bases, 10 bases remained unmatched. CDR1 and CDR2 from the germline V gene are MNHEY and SMNVEV (reference sequence). CDR3 length: 16 amino acids. This CDR3 is CASSPRVLAYTDTQYF. The CDR3, as DNA: TGTGCCAGCAGTCCCCGGGTACTAGCGTACACAGATACGCAGTATTTT.

The gene calls are TRBV5-1 and TRBJ2-5; 9 bases fit TRBD2. Germline loops: CDR1 SGHRS, CDR2 YFSETQ. CDR3 length: 15 amino acids. V trimming: 3 bases; J trimming: 5 bases; junction bases outside the gene matches: 8. The CDR3: CASSSSGVFGETQYF. Here the CDR3 DNA reads TGCGCCAGCAGCTCTAGCGGGGTCTTCGGGGAGACCCAGTACTTC.

CDR3 protein: CASRPRVGGYTF. The CDR3 DNA is TGTGCCAGCAGACCCAGGGTCGGGGGCTACACCTTC. The genes are TRBV3-1 (or the pseudogene TRBV3-2) and TRBJ1-2; D possibly corresponds to TRBD1 (5 bases). The V gene lost 6 bases and the J gene lost 8 bases, with 13 bases spanning the gap. The CDR3 runs to 12 residues. Germline assignment: CDR1 LGHDT and CDR2 YNNKEL (reference sequence).